This T cell receptor beta chain stems from a study of monozygotic twins with inflammatory bowel disease. Study conclusions and caveats: Results did not support any single strong IBD-associated signal or clonotype.

Using the 5' RACE reads, TCRdb records one entry per CDR3 protein without DNA. The table for this sample gives about 160,000 distinct CDR3 sequences. A word on this clonotype: Its target is unknown.

The sequencing sample was made of blood. The receptor comes from a human donor with ulcerative colitis or Crohn's disease, or a healthy co-twin of an affected twin (not recorded which).

CDR3 amino acids: CASSSGTREETQYF. This chain uses TRBV11-3 with TRBJ2-5; the D call from TCRdb, TRBD2, cannot be confirmed without DNA. The CDR3 runs to 14 residues. Germline CDR1 is SGHNT and CDR2 is YENEEA. The whole variable domain, filled in from reference TRBV11-3 and TRBJ2-5, reads EAGVVQSPRYKIIEKKQPVAFWCNPISGHNTLYWYLQNLGQGPELLIRYENEEAVDDSQLPKDRFSAERLKGVDSTLKIQPAELGDSAVYLCASSSGTREETQYFGPGTRLLVL.